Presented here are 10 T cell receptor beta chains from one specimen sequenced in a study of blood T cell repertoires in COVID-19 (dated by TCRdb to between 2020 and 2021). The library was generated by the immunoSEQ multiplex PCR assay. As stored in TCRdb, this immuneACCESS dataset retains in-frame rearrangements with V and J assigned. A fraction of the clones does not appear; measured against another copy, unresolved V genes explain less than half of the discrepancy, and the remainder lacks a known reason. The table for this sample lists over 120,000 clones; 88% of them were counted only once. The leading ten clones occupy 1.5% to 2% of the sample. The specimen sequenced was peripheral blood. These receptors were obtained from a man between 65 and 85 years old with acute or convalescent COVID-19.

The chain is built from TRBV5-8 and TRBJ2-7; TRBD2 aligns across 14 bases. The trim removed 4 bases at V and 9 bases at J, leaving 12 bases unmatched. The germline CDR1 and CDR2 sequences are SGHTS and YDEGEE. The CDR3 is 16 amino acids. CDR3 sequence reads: CASSAGLAGARIRQYF. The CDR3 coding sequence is TGTGCCAGCAGCGCGGGACTAGCGGGGGCCAGGATTCGGCAGTACTTC.

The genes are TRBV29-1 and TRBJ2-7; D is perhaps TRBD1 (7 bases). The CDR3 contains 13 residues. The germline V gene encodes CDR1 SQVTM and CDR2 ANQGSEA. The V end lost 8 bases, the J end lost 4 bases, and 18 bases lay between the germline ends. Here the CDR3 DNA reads TGCAGCACCCTGCAGGGGGGTAGGTACGAGCAGTACTTC. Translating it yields CSTLQGGRYEQYF.

The CDR3 DNA reads TGTGCCAGCAGTGATGCCTCCTCCAGCGGGGGAGATACGCAGTATTTT. Protein: CASSDASSSGGDTQYF. The chain uses TRBV6-1 and TRBJ2-3; 8 positions agree with TRBD2. From germline, CDR1 is MNHNS and CDR2 SASEGT. Trimming cost V 3 bases and J 5 bases; bases outside gene matches: 10. This CDR3 spans 16 amino acids.

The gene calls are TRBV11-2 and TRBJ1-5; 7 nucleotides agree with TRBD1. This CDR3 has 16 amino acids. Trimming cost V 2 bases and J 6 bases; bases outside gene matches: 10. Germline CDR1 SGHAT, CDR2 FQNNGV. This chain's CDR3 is CASSLSVGGIGQPQHF. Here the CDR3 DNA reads TGTGCCAGCAGCTTAAGTGTAGGGGGCATAGGTCAGCCCCAGCATTTT. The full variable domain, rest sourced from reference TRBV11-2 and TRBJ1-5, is EAGVAQSPRYKIIEKRQSVAFWCNPISGHATLYWYQQILGQGPKLLIQFQNNGVVDDSQLPKDRFSAERLKGVDSTLKIQPAKLEDSAVYLCASSLSVGGIGQPQHFGDGTRLSIL.

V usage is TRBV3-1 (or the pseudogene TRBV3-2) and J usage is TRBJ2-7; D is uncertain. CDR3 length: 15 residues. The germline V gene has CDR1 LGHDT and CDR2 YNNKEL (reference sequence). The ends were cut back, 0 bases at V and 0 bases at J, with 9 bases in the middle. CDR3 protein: CASSQDWSNSYEQYF. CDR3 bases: TGTGCCAGCAGCCAAGATTGGAGTAACTCCTACGAGCAGTACTTC.

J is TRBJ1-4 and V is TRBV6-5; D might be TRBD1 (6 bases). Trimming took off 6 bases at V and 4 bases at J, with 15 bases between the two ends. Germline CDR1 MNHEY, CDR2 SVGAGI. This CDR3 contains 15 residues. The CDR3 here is CASSSGTSNNEKLFF. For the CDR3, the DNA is TGTGCCAGCAGCTCCGGGACATCTAATAATGAAAAACTGTTTTTT.

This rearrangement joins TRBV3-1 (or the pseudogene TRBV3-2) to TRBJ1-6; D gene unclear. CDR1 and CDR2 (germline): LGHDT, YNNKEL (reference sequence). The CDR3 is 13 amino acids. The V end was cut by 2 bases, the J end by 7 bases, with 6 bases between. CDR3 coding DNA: TGTGCCAGCAGCCAAATGCGAAATTCACCCCTCCACTTT. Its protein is CASSQMRNSPLHF.

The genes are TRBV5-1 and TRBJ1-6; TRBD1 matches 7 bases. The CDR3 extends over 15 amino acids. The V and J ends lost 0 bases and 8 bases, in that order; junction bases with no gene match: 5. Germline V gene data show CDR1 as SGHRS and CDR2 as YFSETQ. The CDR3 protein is CASSLGAGGDSPLHF. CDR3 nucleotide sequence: TGCGCCAGCAGCTTGGGGGCAGGGGGTGATTCACCCCTCCACTTT.

The CDR3 nucleotides read TGCGCCAGCAGCTCGGGGGACAATGAGCAGTTCTTC. This translates into CASSSGDNEQFF. V is TRBV5-1 and J is TRBJ2-1; a possible D gene is TRBD2 (6 bases). CDR3 length: 12 amino acids. V dropped 3 bases and J dropped 5 bases, with 6 bases sitting between them. The germline V gene has CDR1 SGHRS and CDR2 YFSETQ.

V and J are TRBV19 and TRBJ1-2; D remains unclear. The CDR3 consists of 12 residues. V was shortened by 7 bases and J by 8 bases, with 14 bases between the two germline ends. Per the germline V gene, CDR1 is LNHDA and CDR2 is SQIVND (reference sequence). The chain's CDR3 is CASTVGRGGYTF. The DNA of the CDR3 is TGTGCCAGTACTGTGGGTCGCGGGGGCTACACCTTC. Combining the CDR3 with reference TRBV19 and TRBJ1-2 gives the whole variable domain DGGITQSPKYLFRKEGQNVTLSCEQNLNHDAMYWYRQDPGQGLRLIYYSQIVNDFQKGDIAEGYSVSREKKESFPLTVTSAQKNPTAFYLCASTVGRGGYTFGSGTRLTVV.